The next 13 T cell receptor beta chains were all read from a single sample in a study of breast tumors, draining lymph nodes, adjacent tissues. Breast cancer patients provided tissue from their axillary draining lymph nodes. TCRdb re-called the multiplex PCR reads with MiXCR, one entry per CDR3 protein. The sample has approximately 300,000 distinct CDR3 sequences, 30% seen once. The sequenced sample was axillary lymph node tissue. The receptors were sampled from a female donor with breast cancer. Some clones in this sample may be carry-over from other donors' samples.

This clonotype was seen more than once but under ten times. A read error may explain this, as a much larger clone is one base away. This chain links TRBV9 with TRBJ1-2; TRBD1 matches at 7 bases. This CDR3 spans 16 amino acids. Germline CDR1 and CDR2: SGDLS and YYNGEE. This CDR3 is CASSVAWTGLSYAYTF. The CDR3 coding sequence is TGTGCCAGCAGCGTAGCTTGGACAGGCCTCTCCTATGCCTACACCTTC.

This clonotype was detected ten times or more. V usage is TRBV6-5 and J usage is TRBJ1-2, with unresolved D. V lost 10 bases to trimming and J lost 4 bases, with 19 bases between them. This CDR3 has 14 amino acids. Per germline, CDR1 MNHEY and CDR2 SVGAGI. The CDR3 region has the DNA TGTGCCACCCTTGCTGCCCTCGACGGCTATGGCTACACCTTC. It yields the protein CATLAALDGYGYTF.

The chain employs TRBV2 and TRBJ1-2; 11 bases align to TRBD1. This CDR3 is built from 15 residues. Germline lookup yields CDR1 SNHLY and CDR2 FYNNEI. V shed 4 bases and J 4 bases; nucleotides not matched to a gene: 5. CDR3 in DNA: TGTGCCAGCAGTGGGGGGACAGGGGGAATCTATGGCTACACCTTC. Amino acids: CASSGGTGGIYGYTF.

This clonotype was seen repeatedly, ten times or more. The chain is built from TRBV12-3 or TRBV12-4 and TRBJ1-5, with 7 bases that match TRBD1. CDR3 length: 14 amino acids. The V segment lost 5 bases and the J segment 6 bases; nucleotides outside the gene matches: 7. The CDR3 DNA sequence: TGTGCCAGCAGTCAGGGGGGGCCTAGTCAGCCCCAGCATTTT. Translating it yields CASSQGGPSQPQHF.

Concerning this clonotype itself: Possible read error: a much larger clone is one base away. This is likely a read error, given that the CDR3 carries no conserved phenylalanine or tryptophan at its end. J is TRBJ1-6 and V is TRBV4-2; TRBD1 might be the D (6 bases). Germline V gives CDR1 LGHNA, CDR2 YNFKEQ. The length of the CDR3 is 15 residues. With 4 bases removed from V and 5 bases from J, the gap between germline ends came to 12 bases. The CDR3 is CASSPQGINNSPLHL. The DNA of the CDR3 is TGTGCCAGCAGCCCCCAGGGGATTAATAATTCACCCCTCCACCTT.

J is TRBJ2-5 and V is TRBV4-2; D may be TRBD2 (5 bases). Germline V lookup: CDR1 LGHNA, CDR2 YNFKEQ. V shed 0 bases and J shed 3 bases, with 11 bases lying between them. The CDR3 has 15 amino acids. The CDR3 DNA reads as TGTGCCAGCAGCCAAGAAGGTACGGGGAAAGAGACCCAGTACTTC. Amino acids: CASSQEGTGKETQYF.

As regards this clonotype: No conserved phenylalanine or tryptophan ends this CDR3, so it is likely a read error. The rearrangement uses TRBV25-1 and TRBJ1-1; perhaps TRBD1 as D (5 bases). Trimming stripped 6 bases from V and 5 bases from J, with 19 bases between. This CDR3 is built from 15 residues. CDR1 is MGHDK, CDR2 SYGVNS, per germline. The CDR3 DNA sequence: TGTGCCAGCAGAGCGCGGGGGGACTCGCGAACTGAAGCTTTCGTT. It encodes CASRARGDSRTEAFV.

This clonotype was observed a few times. A much bigger clone sits one base away, suggesting this may be a read error. The chain recombines TRBV14 with TRBJ1-4; 8 nucleotides align to TRBD1. Germline V lookup: CDR1 SGHDN, CDR2 FVKESK. The CDR3 extends over 15 amino acids. CDR3 bases: TGTGCCAGCAGCCAGATCAGGGGGCTTAATGAAGAACTGTTTTTT. Its translation: CASSQIRGLNEELFF.

This clonotype was found many times. V usage is TRBV4-1 and J usage is TRBJ2-3; D is unclear. Germline-derived CDR1 and CDR2 are MGHRA and YSYEKL. Trimming left V 1 base short and J 5 bases short, with 4 bases between. This CDR3 contains 12 residues. CDR3 sequence (DNA): TGCGCCAGCAGCCAAGGACTAGATACGCAGTATTTT. Amino acids: CASSQGLDTQYF.

In regard to this clonotype: Given a much more abundant clone one base away, this may be a read error. CDR3 residues: CASSLLIQENYGHTF. In DNA form, the CDR3 reads TGTGCCAGCAGCTTACTTATACAGGAGAACTATGGCCACACCTTC. The rearrangement joins TRBV5-4 to TRBJ1-2, with TRBD1 as a possible D gene (5 bases). The CDR3 is 15 residues long. Germline lookup yields CDR1 SGHNT and CDR2 YYREEE (reference sequence).

Concerning this clonotype: Being one base from a much bigger clone, this may be a read error. The V call is TRBV6-1, the J call TRBJ1-2, with D uncertain. Germline values: CDR1 MNHNS, CDR2 SASEGT. The CDR3 runs to 14 residues. The CDR3, as DNA: TGTGCCAGCAGTCCCCCCGCTGGCTTCTATGGCTGCACCTTC. It codes for CASSPPAGFYGCTF.

Of note for this clonotype: This may arise from a read error, as a much more abundant clone is one base away. The chain uses TRBV9 and TRBJ2-1; D is perhaps TRBD1 (5 bases). CDR3 length: 16 amino acids. Germline V gives CDR1 SGDLS, CDR2 YYNGEE. The DNA of the CDR3 is TGTGCCAGCAGCGTAGGGGGCCAGAGCTCCCACAATGAGCAGTTCTTC. The encoded protein is CASSVGGQSSHNEQFF.

This clonotype occurred a few times. J is TRBJ2-5 and V is TRBV3-1; 14 bases are shared with TRBD2. The CDR3 sequence is 18 residues long. Trimming took 2 bases from V and 5 from J; bases not matched to a gene: 10. From germline, CDR1 is LGHDT and CDR2 YNNKEL (reference sequence). CDR3 amino acids: CASSQPTSGRARGETQYF. The CDR3 region has the DNA TGTGCCAGCAGCCAACCGACTAGCGGGAGGGCCCGCGGCGAGACCCAGTACTTC.